These 21 T cell receptor beta chains originate from one sample sequenced in a study of metastatic and nonmetastatic thyroid tumors. Until they underwent thyroid surgery, no patient had received any treatment. TCRdb re-called the PCR reads with MiXCR. This table holds roughly 4,700 clones, 28% found once. Sample: adjacent normal tissue. The receptors stem from a female donor with papillary thyroid cancer or a benign thyroid nodule (not recorded which). Some clones in this sample may be carry-over from other donors' samples.

This clone was found a few times. Here the CDR3 DNA reads TGTGCCAGCAGTCCTCGGACGGACACCGTCGGCACAGATACGCAGTATTTT. Its translation is CASSPRTDTVGTDTQYF. The genes are TRBV28 and TRBJ2-3; a possible D gene is TRBD1 (5 bases). The CDR3 contains 17 residues. Trimming stripped 5 bases from V and 1 base from J, with 19 bases between. CDR1 MDHEN and CDR2 SYDVKM come from the germline V gene.

This clone was observed a few times. J is TRBJ2-2 and V is TRBV6-1; weak D call: TRBD2 (7 bases). The CDR3 consists of 15 residues. The V end was cut by 10 bases, the J end by 8 bases, with 23 bases between. Germline-derived CDR1 and CDR2 are MNHNS and SASEGT. The CDR3 loop is CAISPRWGGTGELFF. CDR3 nucleotide sequence: TGTGCCATCTCCCCTCGGTGGGGGGGGACAGGGGAGCTGTTTTTT.

This clone was counted ten times or more. The J gene is TRBJ2-1, the V gene TRBV28; possibly TRBD1 for D (5 bases). The length of the CDR3 is 13 residues. The germline V and J ends were trimmed by 3 bases and 9 bases, with 12 bases remaining between them. Germline V gene data show CDR1 as MDHEN and CDR2 as SYDVKM. The CDR3 here is CASSFQGLLEQFF. Written as DNA, the CDR3 is TGTGCCAGCAGTTTTCAGGGTCTGCTTGAGCAGTTCTTC.

This clone was detected ten times or more. The chain joins TRBV5-6 to TRBJ1-4, with D hard to call. Germline lookup yields CDR1 SGHDT and CDR2 YYEEEE. The V end lost 1 base, the J end lost 13 bases, and 14 bases lay between the germline ends. CDR3 length equals 13 residues. The CDR3 protein is CASSLHRGGRLFF. DNA for the CDR3: TGTGCCAGCAGCTTGCATCGTGGAGGTAGACTGTTTTTT.

This clone has a handful of counts. The chain uses TRBV28 and TRBJ2-1, with 8 positions matching TRBD1. This CDR3 spans 18 amino acids. Looked up from germline, CDR1 is MDHEN and CDR2 is SYDVKM. V was clipped by 6 bases and J by 4 bases; unmatched bases: 17. The CDR3 is CASSLPAGGTPGYNEQFF. In nucleotides, the CDR3 is TGTGCCAGCAGCCTACCTGCAGGGGGCACCCCGGGGTACAATGAGCAGTTCTTC.

This chain connects TRBV7-8 to TRBJ1-1; tentatively, D is TRBD1 (6 bases). With 3 bases removed from V and 4 bases from J, the gap between germline ends came to 9 bases. CDR1 SGHVS and CDR2 FQNEAQ come from the germline V gene. The CDR3 loop spans 13 amino acids. DNA for the CDR3: TGTGCCAGCAGCTTGGGGGCGCGCACTGAAGCTTTCTTT. Encoded protein: CASSLGARTEAFF. Using reference TRBV7-8 and TRBJ1-1 for the parts outside the CDR3, the full variable domain is GAGVSQSPRYKVAKRGQDVALRCDPISGHVSLFWYQQALGQGPEFLTYFQNEAQLDKSGLPSDRFFAERPEGSVSTLKIQRTQQEDSAVYLCASSLGARTEAFFGQGTRLTVV.

This clone turned up a few times. The chain recombines TRBV6-1 with TRBJ1-2, with a possible D match to TRBD1 (5 bases). V gave up 10 bases and J gave up 4 bases, with 10 bases separating them. The CDR3 contains 11 residues. The germline V gene has CDR1 MNHNS and CDR2 SASEGT. DNA of the CDR3: TGTGCCACGGGACTGGCCTATGGCTACACCTTC. This translates into CATGLAYGYTF.

This clone was observed a handful of times. J is TRBJ2-1 and V is TRBV28, with D perhaps TRBD1 or TRBD2 (5 bases each). The ends were cut back, 5 bases at V and 10 bases at J, with 18 bases in the middle. Germline CDR1 reads MDHEN; CDR2 reads SYDVKM. This CDR3 region has 14 residues. The CDR3 DNA reads as TGTGCCAGCAGTGTAGGGCTGAGGGACGGCGAGCAGTTCTTC. Its translation is CASSVGLRDGEQFF.

V is TRBV20-1 and J is TRBJ2-3; 10 bases are shared with TRBD2. The germline V gene has CDR1 DFQATT and CDR2 SNEGSKA (reference sequence). This CDR3 comprises 14 residues. The J segment lost 6 bases and the V segment lost 5 bases, leaving 8 bases of the junction unmatched. Here the CDR3 reads CSASSGGSGDTQYF. CDR3 coding DNA: TGCAGTGCTTCTAGCGGGGGTAGTGGGGATACGCAGTATTTT.

This clone is deemed medium-sized. The chain recombines TRBV20-1 with TRBJ1-1, with D unresolved. Looked up from germline, CDR1 is DFQATT and CDR2 is SNEGSKA (reference sequence). Between the trimmed V and J ends, which lost 5 bases and 1 base, there was a span of 14 bases. The CDR3 extends over 14 amino acids. The chain's CDR3 is CSAEGRVPNTEAFF. The CDR3 DNA follows: TGCAGTGCTGAAGGGAGGGTTCCGAACACTGAAGCTTTCTTT.

This chain uses TRBV20-1 with TRBJ2-7; possibly TRBD2 for D (7 bases). The ends were cut back, 5 bases at V and 3 bases at J, with 14 bases in the middle. Germline V gene data show CDR1 as DFQATT and CDR2 as SNEGSKA (reference sequence). This CDR3 region has 13 residues. The CDR3 sequence is CSADGGGNYEQYF. The CDR3, as DNA: TGCAGTGCTGATGGGGGGGGCAACTACGAGCAGTACTTC.

The chain couples TRBV20-1 to TRBJ2-7; 8 positions agree with TRBD2. Per the germline V gene, CDR1 is DFQATT and CDR2 is SNEGSKA (reference sequence). The CDR3 consists of 16 residues. J gave up 0 bases and V 3 bases, and 10 bases lay outside the gene matches. The CDR3 region is CSARPLTSGDSYEQYF. The CDR3 DNA follows: TGCAGTGCTAGGCCCCTTACTAGCGGAGACTCCTACGAGCAGTACTTC.

The chain links TRBV6-2 or TRBV6-3 to TRBJ2-7; 14 bases align to TRBD2. The CDR3 totals 18 residues. Per the germline V gene, CDR1 is MNHEY and CDR2 is SVGEGT. Unmatched junction bases numbered 14, after V lost 3 bases and J lost 7 bases. CDR3 protein: CASSYKTSGRAGVEEQYF. The CDR3 nucleotides are TGTGCCAGCAGTTATAAGACTAGCGGGAGGGCCGGGGTGGAAGAGCAGTACTTC.

This clone occurred a few times. This chain uses TRBV6-1 with TRBJ1-2; possible D gene TRBD1, 5 bases. The V gene lost 2 bases and the J gene lost 4 bases, with 8 bases spanning the gap. Germline CDR1 reads MNHNS; CDR2 reads SASEGT. CDR3 length: 13 amino acids. The CDR3: CASSERGFYGYTF. CDR3 in DNA: TGTGCCAGCAGTGAAAGGGGTTTCTATGGCTACACCTTC.

This clone appeared a few times. The chain couples TRBV28 to TRBJ2-5, with a possible D match to TRBD1 (5 bases). The CDR3 is 15 residues long. Germline loops: CDR1 MDHEN, CDR2 SYDVKM. V lost 6 bases to trimming and J lost 7 bases, with 21 bases between them. The CDR3 DNA sequence: TGTGCCAGCAGGCCTGCTTTGCAGGGCCATGGGACCCAGTACTTC. Its translation: CASRPALQGHGTQYF.

The table lists this clone with a few counts. The genes are TRBV28 and TRBJ2-7, with TRBD1 as a possible D gene (6 bases). Germline assignment: CDR1 MDHEN and CDR2 SYDVKM. V was clipped by 6 bases and J by 5 bases, with 29 bases between them. CDR3 length equals 18 residues. In nucleotides, the CDR3 is TGTGCCAGCAGCCCCGTTCGTCTCACAGGGTATAATGCTGACGAGCAGTACGTC. Translation gives CASSPVRLTGYNADEQYV.

This chain connects TRBV6-5 to TRBJ1-2; D unresolved. The ends were cut back, 2 bases at V and 1 base at J, with 14 bases in the middle. Germline CDR1 and CDR2: MNHEY and SVGAGI. The CDR3 runs 16 residues. The CDR3 region is CASSYGSTSFNYGYTF. The CDR3 bases are TGTGCCAGCAGTTACGGCTCTACAAGTTTTAACTATGGCTACACCTTC.

Judged by abundance, this clone is large. The CDR3 DNA sequence: TGTGCCAGCAGTTTTCTTGGACAGAACACTGAAGCTTTCTTT. This encodes CASSFLGQNTEAFF. The chain has TRBV12-3 or TRBV12-4 and TRBJ1-1, with D possibly being TRBD1 (5 bases). The V gene lost 3 bases and the J gene lost 1 base, with 9 bases spanning the gap. The CDR3 loop spans 14 amino acids.

The V gene is TRBV6-2 or TRBV6-3, the J gene TRBJ1-6, with TRBD1 as a possible D gene (5 bases). The CDR3 spans 16 residues. The V gene lost 4 bases and the J gene lost 6 bases, with 16 bases spanning the gap. Germline V gene data show CDR1 as MNHEY and CDR2 as SVGEGT. This chain's CDR3 is CASSSAGSSSNSPLHF. For the CDR3, the DNA is TGTGCCAGCAGTTCGGCAGGGAGTTCTAGTAATTCACCCCTCCACTTT.

The chain is built from TRBV3-1 and TRBJ2-7, with D unresolved. Germline CDR1 LGHDT, CDR2 YNNKEL (reference sequence). CDR3 length equals 13 residues. V lost 0 bases, J lost 3 bases, and 6 bases lay in between. DNA of the CDR3: TGTGCCAGCAGCCAAGAGGCCCTCTACGAGCAGTACTTC. It specifies CASSQEALYEQYF.

This rearrangement joins TRBV6-1 to TRBJ1-2; 11 bases fit TRBD1. Germline loops: CDR1 MNHNS, CDR2 SASEGT. The CDR3 spans 15 residues. Trimming removed 6 bases from V and 4 bases from J; junction bases left unmatched: 7. The CDR3 nucleotides read TGTGCCAGCAGGCAGGCGGGACAGGGGGTCTATGGCTACACCTTC. Residues: CASRQAGQGVYGYTF.